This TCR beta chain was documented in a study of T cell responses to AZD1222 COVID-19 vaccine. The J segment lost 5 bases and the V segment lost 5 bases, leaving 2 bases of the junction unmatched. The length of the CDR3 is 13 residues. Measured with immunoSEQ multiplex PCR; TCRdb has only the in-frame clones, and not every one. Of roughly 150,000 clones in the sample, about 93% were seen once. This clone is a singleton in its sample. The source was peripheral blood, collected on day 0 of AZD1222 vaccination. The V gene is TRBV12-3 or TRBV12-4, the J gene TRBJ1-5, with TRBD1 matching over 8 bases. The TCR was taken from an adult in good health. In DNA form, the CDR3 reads TGTGCCAGCAGTCAGGGGGCGCATCAGCCCCAGCATTTT. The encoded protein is CASSQGAHQPQHF.